This T cell receptor beta chain appears in the sequencing data of a study of T cell repertoires in cytomegalovirus infection. General study points: Totalled public TCR beta family frequency picked out people who carried CMV plus the relevant HLA. Dominant in the ex vivo response were TCR beta clonotypes restricted by HLA-C and specific for CMV.

For this clonotype: Its target is unknown.

The CDR3 runs 13 residues. V lost 1 base to trimming and J lost 2 bases, with 6 bases between them. From germline, CDR1 is SEHNR and CDR2 FQNEAQ (reference sequence). MiXCR, run by TCRdb on the reads, gives a single entry per CDR3 protein. The sample lists a few hundred thousand distinct CDR3 sequences; roughly an eighth were seen once. Sequenced material: PBMCs. The chain combines TRBV7-9 with TRBJ2-7; the D is unclear. The TCR was taken from a human donor in good health (CMV status not recorded). Some clones in this sample may be carry-over from other donors' samples. The CDR3 DNA reads TGTGCCAGCAGCTTAGAAGCTCCCTACGAGCAGTACTTC. As protein: CASSLEAPYEQYF.